The 2 T cell receptor beta chains listed next were all sequenced from one sample in a study of shared clonotypes between healthy human individuals. The repertoire was sequenced with immunoSEQ multiplex PCR; TCRdb's copy has only in-frame clones and lacks some. The sample has 2 million to 2.5 million clones, 90% to 95% seen once. The sequenced sample consisted of naive CD4+ T cells from PBMCs. Subset of the sample: CD45RA+ positively selected. The source of these receptors is a young man in good health. Some clones in this sample may be carry-over from other donors' samples.

The chain has TRBV5-1 and TRBJ2-5; D may match TRBD1 or TRBD2 (5 bases each). Looked up from germline, CDR1 is SGHRS and CDR2 is YFSETQ. The CDR3 totals 15 residues. The germline V and J ends were trimmed by 4 bases and 2 bases, with 15 bases remaining between them. The CDR3 region is CASSPGTVTQETQYF. The CDR3, as DNA: TGCGCCAGCAGCCCCGGGACGGTGACACAAGAGACCCAGTACTTC.

This clone has a single count. The genes are TRBV5-8 and TRBJ2-2; D ambiguous. Between the trimmed V and J ends, which lost 1 base and 7 bases, there was a span of 14 bases. Germline loops: CDR1 SGHTS, CDR2 YDEGEE. CDR3 length equals 15 residues. CDR3 sequence (DNA): TGTGCCAGCAGCTTGAGGGCAGGCGGCCTCGGGGAGCTGTTTTTT. Residues: CASSLRAGGLGELFF.